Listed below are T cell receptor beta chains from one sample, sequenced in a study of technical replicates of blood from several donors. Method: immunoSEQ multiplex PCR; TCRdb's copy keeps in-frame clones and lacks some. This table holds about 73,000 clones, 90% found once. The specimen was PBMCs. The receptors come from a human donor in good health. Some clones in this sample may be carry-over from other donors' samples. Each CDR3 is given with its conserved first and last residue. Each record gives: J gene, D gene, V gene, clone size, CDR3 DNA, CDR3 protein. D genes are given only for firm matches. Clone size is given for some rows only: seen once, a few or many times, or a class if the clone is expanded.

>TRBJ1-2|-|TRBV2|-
TGTGCCAGCAGTGAAACAGGCCCTAACTATGGCTACACCTTC
CASSETGPNYGYTF
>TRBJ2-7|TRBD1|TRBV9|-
TGTGCCAGCAGCGAGGCGGCAGGGGGCGCATACGAGCAGTACTTC
CASSEAAGGAYEQYF
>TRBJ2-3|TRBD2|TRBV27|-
TGTGCCAGCAGGGGGCTAGCGGGGGGATACACAGATACGCAGTATTTT
CASRGLAGGYTDTQYF
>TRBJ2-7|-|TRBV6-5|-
TGTGCCAGCAGTTACGCCAGGCAGCCCTCCTACGAGCAGTACTTC
CASSYARQPSYEQYF
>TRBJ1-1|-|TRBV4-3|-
TGCGCCAGCAGCCAAGAAAGGGGCAGGGAAGCTTTCTTT
CASSQERGREAFF
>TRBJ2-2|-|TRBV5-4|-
TGTGCCAGCAGCTGGGGACTGGCGGGATCTACCGGGGAGCTGTTTTTT
CASSWGLAGSTGELFF
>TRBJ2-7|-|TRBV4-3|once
TGCGCCAGCAGGCAGGGTTACGAGCAGTACTTC
CASRQGYEQYF
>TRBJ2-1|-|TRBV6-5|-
TGTGCCAGCAGTTACTCGAATCGGGGGACGCATGAGCAGTTCTTC
CASSYSNRGTHEQFF
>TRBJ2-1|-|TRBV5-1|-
TGCGCCAGCAGTCCGGGGGACTCCTACAATGAGCAGTTCTTC
CASSPGDSYNEQFF
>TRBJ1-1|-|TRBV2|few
TGTGCCAGCAGTGAAGCAGGAGGGAGGACTGAAGCTTTCTTT
CASSEAGGRTEAFF
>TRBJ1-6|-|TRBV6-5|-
TGTGCCAGCAGCCGGTTGAGCTCCTATAATTCACCCCTCCACTTT
CASSRLSSYNSPLHF
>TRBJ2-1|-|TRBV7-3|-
TGTGCCAGCAGCCCGCTAGGAGGGACCTACAATGAGCAGTTCTTC
CASSPLGGTYNEQFF
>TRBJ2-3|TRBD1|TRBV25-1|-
TGTGCCAGCAGTGAATACAGGGGGCTCACAGATACGCAGTATTTT
CASSEYRGLTDTQYF
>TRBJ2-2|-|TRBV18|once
TGTGCCAGCTCACCCCGGCGGGGGCTGGGCTCCGGGGAGCTGTTTTTT
CASSPRRGLGSGELFF